This T cell receptor (beta chain) was sequenced for a study of CD8+ T cells in alopecia areata (dated by TCRdb to 2017 to 2018). For the wider study: Treated patients were enrolled in an open-label pilot trial of oral tofacitinib, 5 to 10 mg twice daily, for moderate-to-severe alopecia areata. Patients received tofacitinib for 6 to 18 months and were then followed off drug for 6 months to check for delayed response and recurrence. The SALT score, which quantifies the percentage of affected scalp surface area, was used to measure disease severity in treated patients. To study T cell clonal expansion in alopecia areata, the researchers applied high-throughput TCRbeta sequencing to both the C3H/HeJ mouse model and human patients. Scalp tissue and sorted CD4+ and CD8+ peripheral blood T cells from patchy and totalis/universalis alopecia areata patients and from healthy controls were covered by human TCRbeta sequencing. Patients on tofacitinib were biopsied at baseline and after 4 and 24 weeks of treatment, and several of the patients also had a later scalp biopsy. Clonality in the scalp was compared among normal scalp (n=4), patchy alopecia areata scalp (n=8), and alopecia totalis/universalis scalp (n=8). RNA was obtained with the PAXgene miRNA kit for fixed scalp, the miRNeasy kit for PBMCs, and the RNeasy kit for mouse skin. TCRbeta CDR3 regions were amplified by immunoSEQ multiplex PCR using 35 Vbeta forward and 13 Jbeta reverse primers. Overall results and qualifications from the work: TCR sequences shared between patients were less clear than in mice, possibly partly because of HLA diversity in the patient population. Many expanded lesional clones persisted in scalp and blood during tofacitinib treatment, which may partly explain relapse after stopping treatment. Because the treated cohort was small and included a single nonresponder, larger studies are needed to assess links between baseline CD8+ expansion and response. Compared with normal scalp, lesional scalp had higher clonality and more expanded CD8+ clones, particularly in alopecia totalis/universalis, a pattern that suggests antigenic drive. Tofacitinib significantly decreased scalp clonality and the number of expanded CD8+ clones among the top 100 scalp clones. Scalp TCR repertoire analysis is complicated because resident alphabeta T cells in normal human skin are also sequenced, whereas mouse skin is dominated by gammadelta T cells.

Only one count was recorded for this clone. Its antigen remains unidentified. Within one base of it there is no much larger clone, and no base qualities were kept. The time point label of this sample denotes: around 29 days on oral tofacitinib. In light of the paper, this sample's treatment or condition label describes: oral pan-JAK inhibitor, 5-10 mg twice daily. Lesional scalp punch biopsies and peripheral blood were obtained from alopecia areata patients. After PBMCs were isolated by density centrifugation and stained for CD3, CD4 and CD8, a FACSAria was used to sort CD4+ and CD8+ T cells. Libraries were made using the immunoSEQ multiplex PCR assay. To provide template for TCR sequencing, every sample had RNA extracted and reverse transcribed into cDNA. SuperScript III was used to make first-strand cDNA, primed with a 2:1 mix of oligo-dT and random hexamers. A synthetic immune receptor repertoire was used to assess amplification bias, and residual bias was removed computationally. On the authors' methods: Raw reads were preprocessed for error removal, and CDR3 was defined according to IMGT conventions as running from the conserved cysteine to phenylalanine. Clonality was computed as 1 minus the Shannon entropy, with the entropy normalized by log2 of the number of productive unique TCRs. Scalp TCRbeta sequences were cross-referenced with sorted blood CD4 and CD8 repertoires so that the CD4 or CD8 identity of scalp clones could be inferred. TCRdb stores this immuneACCESS table with in-frame sequences only. Part of the clones is absent; in the studies checked, under half of the shortfall reflects unresolved V genes, and no reason is known for the rest. V and J calls and clone size are given by that table; D and trimming were obtained from the DNA. This sample lists some 96,000 clones; roughly 64% were detected once. The ten biggest clones cover 15% of the sample.

The TCR comes from a human donor with alopecia areata. The input for sequencing was CD8+ T cells sorted from blood, taken at week 4, from a patient treated with tofacitinib.

The CDR3 amino acid sequence is: CASSVYSGNEETQYF. The nucleotides read TGTGCCAGCAGCGTGTATAGCGGGAATGAAGAGACCCAGTACTTC. This receptor chain uses TRBV13 and TRBJ2-5, with 8 central nucleotides matching TRBD2. CDR1 and CDR2 are read off the germline V gene (reference sequence) as PRHDT and FYEKMQ. V has 5 bases trimmed and J has 3 bases trimmed; junction bases matching no gene number 8. Counted from cysteine to phenylalanine, this CDR3 has 15 amino acids. Kept here is only the CDR3 DNA, which spans 45 bases and is read in frame from base 1.